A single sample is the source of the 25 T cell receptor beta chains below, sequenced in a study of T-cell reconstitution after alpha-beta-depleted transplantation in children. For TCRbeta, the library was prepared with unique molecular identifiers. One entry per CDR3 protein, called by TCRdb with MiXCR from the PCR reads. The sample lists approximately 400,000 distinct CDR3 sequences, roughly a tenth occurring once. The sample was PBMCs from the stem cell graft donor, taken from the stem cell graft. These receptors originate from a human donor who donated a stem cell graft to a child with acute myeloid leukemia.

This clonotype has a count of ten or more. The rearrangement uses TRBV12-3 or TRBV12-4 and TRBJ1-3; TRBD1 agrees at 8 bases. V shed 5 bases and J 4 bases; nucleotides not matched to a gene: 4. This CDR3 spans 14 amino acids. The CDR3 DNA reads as TGTGCCAGCAGTGACAGGGGCCGGGGAAACACCATATATTTT. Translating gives CASSDRGRGNTIYF.

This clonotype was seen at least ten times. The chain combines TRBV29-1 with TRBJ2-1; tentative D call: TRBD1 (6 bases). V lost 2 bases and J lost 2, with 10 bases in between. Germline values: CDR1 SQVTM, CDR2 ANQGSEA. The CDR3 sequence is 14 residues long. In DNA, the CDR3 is TGCAGCGTTGAAACCGGGACAACCTACAATGAGCAGTTCTTC. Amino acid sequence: CSVETGTTYNEQFF.

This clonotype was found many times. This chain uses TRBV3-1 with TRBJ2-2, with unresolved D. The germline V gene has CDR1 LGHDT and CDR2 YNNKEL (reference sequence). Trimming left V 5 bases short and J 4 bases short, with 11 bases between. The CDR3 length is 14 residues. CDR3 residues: CASSGDSPTGELFF. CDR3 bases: TGTGCCAGCAGCGGAGACTCTCCCACCGGGGAGCTGTTTTTT.

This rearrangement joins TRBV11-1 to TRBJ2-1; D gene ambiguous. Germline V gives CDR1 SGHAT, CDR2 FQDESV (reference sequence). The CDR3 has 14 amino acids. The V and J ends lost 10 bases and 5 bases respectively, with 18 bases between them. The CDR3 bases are TGTGCCACCCGCCCCAGGAAACCAAACAATGAGCAGTTCTTC. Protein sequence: CATRPRKPNNEQFF.

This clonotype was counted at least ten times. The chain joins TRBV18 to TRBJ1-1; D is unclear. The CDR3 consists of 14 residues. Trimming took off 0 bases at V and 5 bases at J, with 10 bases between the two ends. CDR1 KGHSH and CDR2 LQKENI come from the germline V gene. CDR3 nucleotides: TGTGCCAGCTCACCACCCGAAAGACGGACTGAAGCTTTCTTT. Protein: CASSPPERRTEAFF.

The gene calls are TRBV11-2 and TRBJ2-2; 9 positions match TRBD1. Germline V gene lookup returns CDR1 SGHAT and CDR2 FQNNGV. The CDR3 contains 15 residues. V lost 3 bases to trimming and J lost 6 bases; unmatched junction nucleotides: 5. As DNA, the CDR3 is TGTGCCAGCAGCTTCGACAGGGGGGCGGCCGGGGAGCTGTTTTTT. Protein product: CASSFDRGAAGELFF.

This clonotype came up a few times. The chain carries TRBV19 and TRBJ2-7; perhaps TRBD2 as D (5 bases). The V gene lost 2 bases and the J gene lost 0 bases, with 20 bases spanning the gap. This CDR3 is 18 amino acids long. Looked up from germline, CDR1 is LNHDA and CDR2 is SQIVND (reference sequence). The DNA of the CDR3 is TGTGCCAGTAGTATATATTTCCGCGGGCAGCAAATCTCCTACGAGCAGTACTTC. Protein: CASSIYFRGQQISYEQYF.

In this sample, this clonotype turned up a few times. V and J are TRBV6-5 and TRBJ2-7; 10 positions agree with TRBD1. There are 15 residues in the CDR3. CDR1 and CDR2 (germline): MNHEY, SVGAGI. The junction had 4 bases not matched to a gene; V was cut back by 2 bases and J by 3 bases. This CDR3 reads CASSYPDRGLYEQYF. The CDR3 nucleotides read TGTGCCAGCAGTTACCCTGACAGGGGGCTCTACGAGCAGTACTTC.

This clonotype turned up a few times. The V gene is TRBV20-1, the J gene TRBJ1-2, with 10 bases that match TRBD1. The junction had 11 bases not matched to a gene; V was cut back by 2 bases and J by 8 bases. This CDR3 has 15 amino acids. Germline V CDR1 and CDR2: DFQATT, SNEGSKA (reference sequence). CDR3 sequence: CSARNQTGGSRGYTF. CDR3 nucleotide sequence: TGCAGTGCTAGAAATCAGACAGGGGGCTCGAGGGGCTACACCTTC.

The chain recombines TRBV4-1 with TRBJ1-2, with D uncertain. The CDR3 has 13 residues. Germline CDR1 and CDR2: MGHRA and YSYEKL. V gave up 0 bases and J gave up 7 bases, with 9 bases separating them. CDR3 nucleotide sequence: TGCGCCAGCAGCCAAGATCGAGCATCTGGCTACACCTTC. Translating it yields CASSQDRASGYTF.

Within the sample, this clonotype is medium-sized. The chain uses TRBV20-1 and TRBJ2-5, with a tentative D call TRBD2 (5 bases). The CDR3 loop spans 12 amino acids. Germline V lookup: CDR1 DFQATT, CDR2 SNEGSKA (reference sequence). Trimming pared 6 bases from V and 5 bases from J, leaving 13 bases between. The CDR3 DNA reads TGCAGTGCCTCGGGGTATAGGGAGACCCAGTACTTC. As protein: CSASGYRETQYF.

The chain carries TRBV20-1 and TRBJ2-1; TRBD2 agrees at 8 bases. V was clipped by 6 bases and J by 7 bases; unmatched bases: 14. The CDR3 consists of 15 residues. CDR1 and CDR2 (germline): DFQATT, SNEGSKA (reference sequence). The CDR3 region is CSAPYPGGAGNEQFF. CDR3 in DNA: TGCAGTGCCCCCTATCCCGGGGGGGCCGGAAATGAGCAGTTCTTC.

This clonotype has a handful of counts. The CDR3 region is CASSLFPRGTEAFF. DNA for the CDR3: TGTGCCAGCAGTTTATTCCCCAGAGGAACTGAAGCTTTCTTT. The chain joins TRBV27 to TRBJ1-1; D is unclear. The CDR3 consists of 14 residues. Looked up from germline, CDR1 is MNHEY and CDR2 is SMNVEV (reference sequence). The V end was cut by 1 base, the J end by 5 bases, with 11 bases between.

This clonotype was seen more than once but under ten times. CDR3 in amino acids: CSAGATGYTF. The DNA for the CDR3 is TGCAGCGCCGGGGCTACCGGCTACACCTTC. The chain links TRBV29-1 to TRBJ1-2, with D possibly being TRBD1 (5 bases). The CDR3 totals 10 residues. In germline, CDR1 is SQVTM, CDR2 ANQGSEA. Trimming stripped 7 bases from V and 8 bases from J, with 11 bases between.

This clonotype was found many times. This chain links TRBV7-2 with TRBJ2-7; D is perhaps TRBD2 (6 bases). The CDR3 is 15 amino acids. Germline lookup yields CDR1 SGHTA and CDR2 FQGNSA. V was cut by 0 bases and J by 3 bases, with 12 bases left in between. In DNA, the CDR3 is TGTGCCAGCAGCTTAGCAGGCCGGGAGATCTACGAGCAGTACTTC. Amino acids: CASSLAGREIYEQYF.

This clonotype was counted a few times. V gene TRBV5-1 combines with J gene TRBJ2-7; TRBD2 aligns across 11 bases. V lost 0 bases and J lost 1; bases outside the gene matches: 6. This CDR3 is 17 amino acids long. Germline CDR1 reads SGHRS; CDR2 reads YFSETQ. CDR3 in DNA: TGCGCCAGCAGCTTGGTAGGGCTAGCGGGAGGTTCCTACGAGCAGTACTTC. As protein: CASSLVGLAGGSYEQYF.

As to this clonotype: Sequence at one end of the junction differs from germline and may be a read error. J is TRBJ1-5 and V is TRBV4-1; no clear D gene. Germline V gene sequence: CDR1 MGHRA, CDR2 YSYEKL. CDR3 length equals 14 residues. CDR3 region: CAISQDVGRQPQHF. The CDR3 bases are TGCGCCATCAGCCAAGATGTGGGGAGACAGCCCCAGCATTTT.

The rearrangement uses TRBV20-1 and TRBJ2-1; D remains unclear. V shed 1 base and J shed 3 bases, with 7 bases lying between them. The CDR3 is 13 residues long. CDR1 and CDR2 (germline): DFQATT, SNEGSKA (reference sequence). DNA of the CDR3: TGCAGTGCTAGAGGGCGCTTCTACAATGAGCAGTTCTTC. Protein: CSARGRFYNEQFF.

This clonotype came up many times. The CDR3 bases are TGTGCCAGCAGCCAGGGAGCCTTTGAGCAGTTCTTC. As protein: CASSQGAFEQFF. The J gene is TRBJ2-1, the V gene TRBV3-1, with D possibly being TRBD2 (5 bases). CDR1 is LGHDT and CDR2 is YNNKEL in the germline V gene (reference sequence). V was clipped by 3 bases and J by 9 bases, with 9 bases between them. The CDR3 consists of 12 residues.

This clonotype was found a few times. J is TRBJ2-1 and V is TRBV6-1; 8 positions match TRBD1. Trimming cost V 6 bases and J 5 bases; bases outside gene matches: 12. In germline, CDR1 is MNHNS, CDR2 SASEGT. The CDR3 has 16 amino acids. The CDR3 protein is CASSKYAETGDNEQFF. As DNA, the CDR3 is TGTGCCAGCAGCAAATACGCCGAGACAGGGGACAATGAGCAGTTCTTC.

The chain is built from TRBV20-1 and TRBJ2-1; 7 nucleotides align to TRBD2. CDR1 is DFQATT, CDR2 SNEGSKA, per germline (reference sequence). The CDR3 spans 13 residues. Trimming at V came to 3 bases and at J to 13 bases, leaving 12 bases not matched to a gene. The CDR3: CSARDSVTGGQFF. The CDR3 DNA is TGCAGTGCTAGGGATTCGGTGACGGGAGGTCAGTTCTTC.

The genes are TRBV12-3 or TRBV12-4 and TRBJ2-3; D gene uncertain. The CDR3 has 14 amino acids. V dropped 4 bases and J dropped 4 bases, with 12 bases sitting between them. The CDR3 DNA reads TGTGCCAGCAGTTCCAGCGTCGGCGCAGATACGCAGTATTTT. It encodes CASSSSVGADTQYF.

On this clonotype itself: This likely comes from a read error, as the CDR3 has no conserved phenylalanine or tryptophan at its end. The CDR3 DNA follows: TGTGCCAGCAGTTACTCGCAGGGGGGCACAGATACGCAGTATTTG. It yields the protein CASSYSQGGTDTQYL. The chain recombines TRBV6-5 with TRBJ2-3, with 7 bases that match TRBD1. The CDR3 is made up of 15 amino acids. Germline CDR1 MNHEY, CDR2 SVGAGI. J was trimmed by 1 base and V by 0 bases; bases with no gene match: 1.

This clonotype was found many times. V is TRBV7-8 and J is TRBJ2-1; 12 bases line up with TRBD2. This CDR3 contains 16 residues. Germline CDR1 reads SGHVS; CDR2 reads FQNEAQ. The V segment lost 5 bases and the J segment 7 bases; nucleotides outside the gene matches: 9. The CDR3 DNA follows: TGTGCCAGCAGCAGAACTTGGACTAGCGGGATAAATGAGCAGTTCTTC. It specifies CASSRTWTSGINEQFF.

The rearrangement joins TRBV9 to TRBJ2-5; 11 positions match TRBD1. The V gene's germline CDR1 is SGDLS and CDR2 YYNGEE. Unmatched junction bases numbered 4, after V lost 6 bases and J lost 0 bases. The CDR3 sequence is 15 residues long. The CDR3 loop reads CASNPGQGDQETQYF. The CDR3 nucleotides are TGTGCCAGCAACCCGGGACAGGGGGACCAAGAGACCCAGTACTTC.